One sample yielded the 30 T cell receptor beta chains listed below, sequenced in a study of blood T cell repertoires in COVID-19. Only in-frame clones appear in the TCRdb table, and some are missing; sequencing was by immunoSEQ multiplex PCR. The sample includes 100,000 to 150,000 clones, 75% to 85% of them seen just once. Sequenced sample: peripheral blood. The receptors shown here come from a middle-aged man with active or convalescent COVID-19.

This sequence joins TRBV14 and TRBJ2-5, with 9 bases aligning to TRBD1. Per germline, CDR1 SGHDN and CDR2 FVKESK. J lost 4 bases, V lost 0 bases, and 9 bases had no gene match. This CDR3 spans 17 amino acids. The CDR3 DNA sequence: TGTGCCAGCAGCCAAGAATCTCGGACAGGGGCGGGAGAGACCCAGTACTTC. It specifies CASSQESRTGAGETQYF.

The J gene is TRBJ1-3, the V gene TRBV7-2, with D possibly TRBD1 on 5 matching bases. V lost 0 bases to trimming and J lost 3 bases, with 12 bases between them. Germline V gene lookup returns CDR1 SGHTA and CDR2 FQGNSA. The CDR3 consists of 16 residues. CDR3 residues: CASSLAGQGVGNTIYF. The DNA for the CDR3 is TGTGCCAGCAGCTTAGCTGGGCAGGGTGTTGGAAACACCATATATTTT.

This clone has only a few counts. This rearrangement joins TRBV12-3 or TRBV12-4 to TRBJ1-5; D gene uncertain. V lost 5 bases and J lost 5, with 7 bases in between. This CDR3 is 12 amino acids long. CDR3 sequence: CASSPSDQPQHF. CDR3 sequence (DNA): TGTGCCAGCAGTCCCTCCGATCAGCCCCAGCATTTT.

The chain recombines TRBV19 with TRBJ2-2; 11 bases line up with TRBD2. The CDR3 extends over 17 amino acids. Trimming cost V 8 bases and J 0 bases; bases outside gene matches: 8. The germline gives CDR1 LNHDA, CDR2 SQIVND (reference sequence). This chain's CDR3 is CASYASLAGANTGELFF. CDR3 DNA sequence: TGTGCCAGTTACGCCTCACTAGCGGGAGCGAACACCGGGGAGCTGTTTTTT. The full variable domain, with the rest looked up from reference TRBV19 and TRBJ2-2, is DGGITQSPKYLFRKEGQNVTLSCEQNLNHDAMYWYRQDPGQGLRLIYYSQIVNDFQKGDIAEGYSVSREKKESFPLTVTSAQKNPTAFYLCASYASLAGANTGELFFGEGSRLTVL.

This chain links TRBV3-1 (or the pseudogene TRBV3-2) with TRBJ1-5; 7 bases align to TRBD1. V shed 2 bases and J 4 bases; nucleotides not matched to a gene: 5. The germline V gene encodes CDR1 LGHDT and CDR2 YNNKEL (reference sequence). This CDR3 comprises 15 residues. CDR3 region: CASSQTGTANQPQHF. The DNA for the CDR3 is TGTGCCAGCAGCCAAACCGGGACAGCGAATCAGCCCCAGCATTTT.

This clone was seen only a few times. DNA of the CDR3: TGCGCCAGTCAAGGACTAGCGGGAGTAAGGGGGGACAATGAGCAGTTCTTC. Its protein is CASQGLAGVRGDNEQFF. The V gene is TRBV4-1, the J gene TRBJ2-1; 13 positions match TRBD2. Germline CDR1 and CDR2: MGHRA and YSYEKL. The CDR3 is 17 residues long. Germline trimming cut 9 bases from V and 5 bases from J; bases unmatched to any gene: 13.

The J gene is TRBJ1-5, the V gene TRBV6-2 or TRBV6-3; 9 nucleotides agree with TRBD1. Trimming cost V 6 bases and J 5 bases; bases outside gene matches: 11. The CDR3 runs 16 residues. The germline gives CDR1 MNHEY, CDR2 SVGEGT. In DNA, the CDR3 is TGTGCCAGCAGCCCCCTCCTGACAGGGGGATATCAGCCCCAGCATTTT. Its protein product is CASSPLLTGGYQPQHF.

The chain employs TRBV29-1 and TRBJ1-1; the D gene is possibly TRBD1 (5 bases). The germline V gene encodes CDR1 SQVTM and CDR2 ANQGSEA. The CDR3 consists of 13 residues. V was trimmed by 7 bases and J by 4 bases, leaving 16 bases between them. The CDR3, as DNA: TGCAGCGCCCAGCTGGGGCTCGGCACTGAAGCTTTCTTT. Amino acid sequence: CSAQLGLGTEAFF.

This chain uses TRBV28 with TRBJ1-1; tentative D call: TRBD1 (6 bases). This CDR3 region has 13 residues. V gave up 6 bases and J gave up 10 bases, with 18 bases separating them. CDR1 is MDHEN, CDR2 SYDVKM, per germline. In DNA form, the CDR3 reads TGTGCCAGCAGGTCCGCAGGGGAGCTGGTAGCTTTCTTT. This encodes CASRSAGELVAFF.

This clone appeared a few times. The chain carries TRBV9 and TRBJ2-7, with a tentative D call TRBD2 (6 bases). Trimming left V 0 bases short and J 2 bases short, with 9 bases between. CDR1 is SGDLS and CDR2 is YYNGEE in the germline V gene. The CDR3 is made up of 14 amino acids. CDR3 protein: CASSVDPGAYEQYF. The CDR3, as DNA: TGTGCCAGCAGCGTAGATCCGGGAGCCTACGAGCAGTACTTC.

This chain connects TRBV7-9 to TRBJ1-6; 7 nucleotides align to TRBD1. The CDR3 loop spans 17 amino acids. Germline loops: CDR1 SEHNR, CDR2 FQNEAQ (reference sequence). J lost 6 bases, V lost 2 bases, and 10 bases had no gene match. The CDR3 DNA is TGTGCCAGCAGCTTAAGTTTAGGACAGGAGATTAATTCACCCCTCCACTTT. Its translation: CASSLSLGQEINSPLHF.

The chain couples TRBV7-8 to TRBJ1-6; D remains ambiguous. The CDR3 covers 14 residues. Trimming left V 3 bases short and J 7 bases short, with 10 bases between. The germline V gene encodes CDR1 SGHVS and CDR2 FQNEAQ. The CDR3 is CASSFEELNSPLHF. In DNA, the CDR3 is TGTGCCAGCAGCTTCGAGGAACTGAATTCACCCCTCCACTTT.

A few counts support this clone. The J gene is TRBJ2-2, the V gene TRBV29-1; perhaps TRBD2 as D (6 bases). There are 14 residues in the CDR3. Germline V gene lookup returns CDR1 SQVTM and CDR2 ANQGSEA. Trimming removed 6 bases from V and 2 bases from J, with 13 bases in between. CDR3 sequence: CSVEGKQNTGELFF. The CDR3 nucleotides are TGCAGCGTGGAGGGCAAACAAAACACCGGGGAGCTGTTTTTT.

The DNA for the CDR3 is TGTGCCAGCAGCCCCGGACAGTTTACGAACGAGCAGTACTTC. Translating it yields CASSPGQFTNEQYF. The chain carries TRBV7-9 and TRBJ2-7; maybe TRBD1 (6 bases). CDR3 length: 14 amino acids. The germline V gene has CDR1 SEHNR and CDR2 FQNEAQ (reference sequence). V lost 5 bases and J lost 5, with 16 bases in between.

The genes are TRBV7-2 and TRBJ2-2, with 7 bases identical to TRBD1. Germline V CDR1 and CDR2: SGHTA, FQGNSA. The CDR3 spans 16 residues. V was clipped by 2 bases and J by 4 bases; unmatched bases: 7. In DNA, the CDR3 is TGTGCCAGCAGCTTAAGGGGGCGGACGAGCACCGGGGAGCTGTTTTTT. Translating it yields CASSLRGRTSTGELFF.

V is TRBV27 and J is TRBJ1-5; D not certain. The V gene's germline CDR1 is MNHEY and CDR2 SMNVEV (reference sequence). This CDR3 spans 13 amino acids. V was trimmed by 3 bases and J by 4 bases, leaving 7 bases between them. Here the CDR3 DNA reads TGTGCCAGCAGTTTCAGTCCGAATCAGCCCCAGCATTTT. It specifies CASSFSPNQPQHF.

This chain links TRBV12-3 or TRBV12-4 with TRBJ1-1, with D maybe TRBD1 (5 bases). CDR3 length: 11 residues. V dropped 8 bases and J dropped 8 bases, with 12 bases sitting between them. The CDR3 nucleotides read TGTGCCAGCCGGGGGGGGAGCGAAGCTTTCTTT. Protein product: CASRGGSEAFF.

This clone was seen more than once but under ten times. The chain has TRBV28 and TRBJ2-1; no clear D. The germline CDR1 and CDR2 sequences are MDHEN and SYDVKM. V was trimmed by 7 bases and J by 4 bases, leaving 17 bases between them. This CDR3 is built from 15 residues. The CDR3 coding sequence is TGTGCCAGCACCAGAATCTTGGCCACGTACAATGAGCAGTTCTTC. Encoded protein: CASTRILATYNEQFF.

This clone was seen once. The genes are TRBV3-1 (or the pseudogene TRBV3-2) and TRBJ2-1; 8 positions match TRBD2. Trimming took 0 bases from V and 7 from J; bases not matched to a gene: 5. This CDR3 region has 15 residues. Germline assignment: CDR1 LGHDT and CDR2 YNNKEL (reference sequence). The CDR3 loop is CASSQDGRAPNEQFF. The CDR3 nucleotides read TGTGCCAGCAGCCAAGACGGGAGGGCCCCTAATGAGCAGTTCTTC.

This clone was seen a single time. The CDR3, as DNA: TGTGCCAGCTCACCATATGCGGGCCCGGACACCGGGGAGCTGTTTTTT. Translating it yields CASSPYAGPDTGELFF. The rearrangement uses TRBV18 and TRBJ2-2, with a possible D match to TRBD2 (5 bases). The CDR3 extends over 16 amino acids. Germline V lookup: CDR1 KGHSH, CDR2 LQKENI. Trimming shortened V by 2 bases and J by 3 bases, and 13 bases separated the two germline ends.

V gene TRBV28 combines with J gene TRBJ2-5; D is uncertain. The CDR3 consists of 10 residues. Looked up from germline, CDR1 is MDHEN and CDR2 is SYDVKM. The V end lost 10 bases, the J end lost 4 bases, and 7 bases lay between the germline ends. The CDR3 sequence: CATLRETQYF. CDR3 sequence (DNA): TGTGCCACCCTGCGAGAGACCCAGTACTTC.

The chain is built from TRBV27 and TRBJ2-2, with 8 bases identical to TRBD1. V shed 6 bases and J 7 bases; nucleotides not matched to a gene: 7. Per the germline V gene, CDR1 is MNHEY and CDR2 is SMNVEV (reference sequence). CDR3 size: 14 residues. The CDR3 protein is CASRPDRDHGELFF. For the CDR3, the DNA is TGTGCCAGCAGACCGGACAGGGATCACGGGGAGCTGTTTTTT.

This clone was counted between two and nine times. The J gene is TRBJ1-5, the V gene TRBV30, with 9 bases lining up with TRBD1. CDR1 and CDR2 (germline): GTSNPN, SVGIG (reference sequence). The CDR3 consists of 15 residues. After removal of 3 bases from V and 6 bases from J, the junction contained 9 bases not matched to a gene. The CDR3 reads CAWRAQGARSQPQHF. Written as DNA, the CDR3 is TGTGCCTGGAGGGCACAGGGGGCGCGGAGTCAGCCCCAGCATTTT. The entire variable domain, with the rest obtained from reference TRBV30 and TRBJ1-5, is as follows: SQTIHQWPATLVQPVGSPLSLECTVEGTSNPNLYWYRQAAGRGLQLLFYSVGIGQISSEVPQNLSASRPQDRQFILSSKKLLLSDSGFYLCAWRAQGARSQPQHFGDGTRLSIL.

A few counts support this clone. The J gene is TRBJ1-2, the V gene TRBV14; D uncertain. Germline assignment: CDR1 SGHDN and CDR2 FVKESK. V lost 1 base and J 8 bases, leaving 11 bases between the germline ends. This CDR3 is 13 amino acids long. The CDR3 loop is CASSQAGRWGYTF. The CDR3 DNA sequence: TGTGCCAGCAGCCAAGCGGGTCGCTGGGGCTACACCTTC.

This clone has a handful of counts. CDR3 sequence: CASSLFSVQGQPQHF. As DNA, the CDR3 is TGTGCCAGCAGTCTCTTCAGCGTCCAGGGGCAGCCCCAGCATTTT. This chain connects TRBV6-5 to TRBJ1-5, with D possibly TRBD1 on 6 matching bases. The CDR3 covers 15 residues. The V gene lost 5 bases and the J gene lost 7 bases, with 18 bases spanning the gap. The germline CDR1 and CDR2 sequences are MNHEY and SVGAGI.

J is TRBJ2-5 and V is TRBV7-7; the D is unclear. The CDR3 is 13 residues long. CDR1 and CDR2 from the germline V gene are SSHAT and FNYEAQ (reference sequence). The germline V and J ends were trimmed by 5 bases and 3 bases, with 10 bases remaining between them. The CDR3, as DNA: TGTGCCAGCAGCCCCAGGATTAAAGAGACCCAGTACTTC. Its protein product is CASSPRIKETQYF.

The CDR3 here is CASSQPTGSKSGYTF. The CDR3 nucleotides are TGCGCCAGCAGCCAACCGACAGGCTCAAAGAGTGGCTACACCTTC. The J gene is TRBJ1-2, the V gene TRBV4-1; possibly TRBD1 for D (6 bases). This CDR3 has 15 residues. Germline V CDR1 and CDR2: MGHRA, YSYEKL. The ends were cut back, 2 bases at V and 7 bases at J, with 17 bases in the middle.

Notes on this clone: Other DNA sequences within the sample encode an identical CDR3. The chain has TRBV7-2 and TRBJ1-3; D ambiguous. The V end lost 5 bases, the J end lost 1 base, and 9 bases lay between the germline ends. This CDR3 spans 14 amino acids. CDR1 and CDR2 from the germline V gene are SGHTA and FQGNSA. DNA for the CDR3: TGTGCCAGCAGCCGGCGCGGGTCTGGAAACACCATATATTTT. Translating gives CASSRRGSGNTIYF.

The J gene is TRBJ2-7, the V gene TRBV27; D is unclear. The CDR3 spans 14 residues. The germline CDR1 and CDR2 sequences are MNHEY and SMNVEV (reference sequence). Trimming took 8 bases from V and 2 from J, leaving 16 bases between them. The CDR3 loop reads CASSPRRTTYEQYF. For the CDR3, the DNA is TGTGCCAGCTCACCAAGGAGAACCACCTACGAGCAGTACTTC.

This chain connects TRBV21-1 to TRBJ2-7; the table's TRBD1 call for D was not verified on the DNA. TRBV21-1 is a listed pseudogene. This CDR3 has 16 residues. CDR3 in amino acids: CASSKVHPSGRYEQYF. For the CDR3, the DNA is TGTGCCAGCAGCAAAGTTCACCCCTCAGGGCGTTACGAGCAGTACTTC.